This is a list of T cell receptor beta chains from one sample in a study of tumor T cells in aggressive B-cell lymphoma. Sequencing used immunoSEQ multiplex PCR; TCRdb keeps in-frame clones, though not all of them. The data show about 3,100 clones, about 69% seen once. The specimen was tumor tissue. These receptors originate from an adult with diffuse large B cell lymphoma. Each CDR3 is given with its conserved first and last residue. The D gene is left open where the match is weak. Part of the rows lack a size; the others show once, few, many or a class for expanded clones.

NA,TRBV13,TRBJ2-3,NA,CASRASTDTQYF,TGTGCCAGCAGAGCTAGCACAGATACGCAGTATTTT
NA,TRBV23-1,TRBJ2-2,TRBD2,CADWEGDTGELFF,TGCGCCGACTGGGAGGGAGACACTGGGGAGCTGTTTTTT
NA,TRBV14,TRBJ1-1,NA,CASSQEARWTEAFF,TGTGCCAGCAGCCAAGAGGCCAGGTGGACTGAAGCTTTCTTT
NA,TRBV7-2,TRBJ1-4,NA,CATQGQTNEKLFF,TGTGCCACCCAGGGACAAACTAATGAAAAACTGTTTTTT
NA,TRBV5-1,TRBJ2-5,TRBD2,CASRSTSGPYEQYF,TGCGCCAGCAGGTCAACTAGCGGGCCATACGAGCAATACTTC
NA,TRBV18,TRBJ1-5,TRBD1,CASSRIPPGTGSGQPQHF,TGTGCCAGCTCACGCATCCCTCCCGGGACAGGGTCAGGGCAGCCCCAGCATTTT
NA,TRBV29-1,TRBJ2-3,NA,CSVEHTLREDTQYF,TGCAGCGTCGAACATACCCTTCGGGAAGATACGCAGTATTTT
NA,TRBV7-9,TRBJ2-3,TRBD2,CASTPGLSTDTQYF,TGTGCCAGCACCCCGGGACTAAGCACAGATACGCAGTATTTT
few,TRBV30,TRBJ2-5,TRBD2,CAWDSGSFQETQYF,TGTGCCTGGGACAGCGGGAGTTTCCAAGAGACCCAGTACTTC
once,TRBV9,TRBJ1-4,NA,CASSVDFGEKLFF,TGTGCCAGCAGCGTAGACTTCGGTGAAAAACTGTTTTTT
NA,TRBV9,TRBJ2-3,NA,CASSPPSTDTQYF,TGTGCCAGCAGCCCCCCAAGCACAGATACGCAGTATTTT
NA,TRBV27,TRBJ2-2,NA,CASSRYTGTGELFF,TGTGCCAGTAGCAGATATACAGGCACCGGGGAGCTGTTTTTT
NA,TRBV18,TRBJ1-1,TRBD1,CASSRQGARGTEAFF,TGTGCCAGCTCACGCCAGGGGGCCCGAGGGACTGAAGCTTTCTTT
NA,TRBV2,TRBJ1-4,NA,CASRGLPNEKLFF,TGTGCCAGCAGGGGGCTGCCTAATGAAAAACTGTTTTTT
NA,TRBV10-3,TRBJ2-2,NA,CAISPGTGELFF,TGTGCCATCAGCCCCGGCACCGGGGAGCTGTTTTTT
once,TRBV11-1,TRBJ2-7,TRBD1,CASSRQGGYEQYF,TGTGCCAGCAGCCGACAGGGGGGATACGAGCAGTACTTC
few,TRBV27,TRBJ1-2,TRBD1,CASSLGTGGGRYGYTF,TGTGCCAGCAGTTTAGGGACAGGGGGCGGTCGCTATGGCTACACCTTC
NA,TRBV15,TRBJ2-5,NA,CATSRDTREAQYF,TGTGCCACCAGCAGAGATACAAGAGAGGCCCAGTACTTC
NA,TRBV27,TRBJ1-4,NA,CASSLSGWAFEKLFF,TGTGCCAGCAGTTTATCTGGGTGGGCTTTTGAAAAACTGTTTTTT
few,TRBV25-1,TRBJ2-7,TRBD1,CASRGQGRGEQYF,TGTGCCAGCAGGGGACAGGGTAGGGGCGAGCAGTACTTC
NA,TRBV2,TRBJ2-5,TRBD1,CASSTGAGYQETQYF,TGTGCCAGCAGTACAGGGGCAGGGTACCAAGAGACCCAGTACTTC
NA,TRBV5-4,TRBJ1-4,NA,CASSFGQSNEKLFF,TGTGCCAGCAGCTTCGGACAATCTAATGAAAAACTGTTTTTT
NA,TRBV10-3,TRBJ2-2,TRBD1,CAIGGTGNTGELFF,TGTGCCATCGGGGGGACAGGGAACACCGGGGAGCTGTTTTTT
once,TRBV27,TRBJ2-1,TRBD2,CASRISGRARYEQFF,TGTGCCAGCAGGATAAGCGGGAGGGCTAGGTATGAGCAGTTCTTC
NA,TRBV29-1,TRBJ2-2,TRBD1,CSVGRGSGELFF,TGCAGCGTTGGCAGGGGGTCAGGGGAGCTGTTTTTT
few,TRBV6-9,TRBJ1-1,NA,CASTLGGRNGEAFF,TGTGCCAGCACCTTAGGGGGTCGGAACGGTGAAGCTTTCTTT
NA,TRBV4-3,TRBJ1-6,NA,CASSQDHGDPLHF,TGCGCCAGCAGCCAAGATCACGGTGATCCCCTCCACTTT
few,TRBV7-2,TRBJ2-5,TRBD2,CASSPFSGNQETQYF,TGTGCCAGCAGTCCCTTTAGCGGGAATCAAGAGACCCAGTACTTC
once,TRBV29-1,TRBJ1-1,NA,CSVDQNTEAFF,TGCAGCGTTGACCAGAACACTGAAGCTTTCTTT
NA,TRBV5-4,TRBJ2-1,NA,CASSGPVAGSSYNEQFF,TGTGCCAGCAGCGGCCCCGTCGCGGGGAGCTCCTACAATGAGCAGTTCTTC
few,TRBV5-4,TRBJ1-1,NA,CASSRGQRLSTEAFF,TGTGCCAGCAGCAGAGGACAGAGATTATCTACTGAAGCTTTCTTT
NA,TRBV18,TRBJ1-1,NA,CASSPQGWYTEAFF,TGTGCCAGCTCACCACAGGGGTGGTACACTGAAGCTTTCTTT
few,TRBV6-4,TRBJ1-2,NA,CASRGGANYGYTF,TGTGCCAGCCGCGGAGGAGCTAACTATGGCTACACCTTC
NA,TRBV5-5,TRBJ1-2,NA,CASSLFPGFGYTF,TGTGCCAGCAGCTTGTTTCCCGGGTTTGGCTACACCTTC
NA,TRBV5-1,TRBJ2-7,NA,CASSLKAAFPDQYF,TGCGCCAGCAGCTTGAAAGCGGCCTTCCCCGATCAGTACTTC
NA,TRBV30,TRBJ1-3,NA,CAWTGSGNTIYF,TGTGCCTGGACGGGTTCTGGAAACACCATATATTTT
few,TRBV9,TRBJ2-7,TRBD2,CASSVGIAGASEQYF,TGTGCCAGCAGCGTAGGTATAGCGGGAGCAAGTGAGCAGTACTTC
NA,TRBV15,TRBJ2-5,TRBD1,CATSRVGTEETQYF,TGTGCCACCAGCAGAGTTGGGACAGAAGAGACCCAGTACTTC
NA,TRBV28,TRBJ1-3,NA,CASSFGEVSGNTIYF,TGTGCCAGCAGTTTTGGAGAGGTCTCTGGAAACACCATATATTTT
NA,TRBV18,TRBJ2-5,NA,CASSLGTGTETQYF,TGTGCCAGCTCACTCGGGACTGGGACGGAGACCCAGTACTTC
NA,TRBV2,TRBJ1-4,NA,CASSDMGGPGEKLFF,TGTGCCAGCAGTGATATGGGAGGCCCCGGCGAAAAACTGTTTTTT
NA,TRBV18,TRBJ2-5,TRBD2,CASSPGLQETQYF,TGTGCCAGCTCACCGGGACTACAAGAGACCCAGTACTTC
NA,TRBV10-3,TRBJ2-1,TRBD2,CASGTSGTSYNEQFF,TGTGCCAGTGGGACTAGCGGCACCTCCTACAATGAGCAGTTCTTC
large,TRBV10-3,TRBJ2-1,TRBD2,CAISAAGTSNEQFF,TGTGCCATCAGTGCTGCCGGGACTAGCAATGAGCAGTTCTTC